Following are 6 T cell receptor beta chains from one sample sequenced in a study of T cell responses to AZD1222 COVID-19 vaccine. The method was immunoSEQ multiplex PCR; TCRdb's version includes in-frame clones alone and lacks a portion of them. The sample contains around 100,000 clones, more than 70% of which appear only once. Sample: peripheral blood, taken on day 0 of AZD1222 vaccination. The receptors shown here come from an adult in good health.

The gene calls are TRBV21-1 and TRBJ2-3; the table's D call TRBD2 went unverified against the DNA. TRBV21-1 counts as a pseudogene. CDR3 length: 21 residues. The CDR3 sequence: CASSSPMTSGRPRMNTDTQYF. CDR3 nucleotide sequence: TGTGCCAGCAGCTCGCCGATGACTAGCGGGAGACCTCGAATGAACACAGATACGCAGTATTTT.

The V gene is TRBV2, the J gene TRBJ1-5; D ambiguous. The CDR3 is made up of 14 amino acids. V was shortened by 3 bases and J by 1 base, with 7 bases between the two germline ends. CDR1 and CDR2 from the germline V gene are SNHLY and FYNNEI. CDR3: CASSDRDSNQPQHF. The CDR3 DNA is TGTGCCAGCAGTGATCGAGACAGCAATCAGCCCCAGCATTTT.

V gene TRBV19 combines with J gene TRBJ1-1, with D unresolved. The CDR3 consists of 13 residues. Germline CDR1 and CDR2: LNHDA and SQIVND (reference sequence). V lost 7 bases and J lost 8, with 17 bases in between. The CDR3 is CASTTSAAEEAFF. Written as DNA, the CDR3 is TGTGCCAGTACCACCTCGGCGGCAGAAGAAGCTTTCTTT. Using reference TRBV19 and TRBJ1-1 for the parts outside the CDR3, the full variable domain is DGGITQSPKYLFRKEGQNVTLSCEQNLNHDAMYWYRQDPGQGLRLIYYSQIVNDFQKGDIAEGYSVSREKKESFPLTVTSAQKNPTAFYLCASTTSAAEEAFFGQGTRLTVV.

V usage is TRBV7-8 and J usage is TRBJ1-1; D gene unclear. The CDR3 covers 13 residues. The germline V gene has CDR1 SGHVS and CDR2 FQNEAQ. Trimming removed 5 bases from V and 11 bases from J, with 18 bases in between. The CDR3 region has the DNA TGTGCCAGCAGCGGTAGCCCCTCAGAGGGTGCTTTCTTT. Translating it yields CASSGSPSEGAFF. The variable domain in full, completed from reference TRBV7-8 and TRBJ1-1, reads GAGVSQSPRYKVAKRGQDVALRCDPISGHVSLFWYQQALGQGPEFLTYFQNEAQLDKSGLPSDRFFAERPEGSVSTLKIQRTQQEDSAVYLCASSGSPSEGAFFGQGTRLTVV.

This chain links TRBV2 with TRBJ2-5; 8 bases match TRBD1. V shed 5 bases, J shed 6 bases, and the junction held 5 bases outside the gene matches. The CDR3 loop spans 13 amino acids. Per germline, CDR1 SNHLY and CDR2 FYNNEI. Written as DNA, the CDR3 is TGTGCCAGCAGTCCGGACAGGGTGAAGACCCAGTACTTC. This encodes CASSPDRVKTQYF.

This clone appeared once. The chain has TRBV6-5 and TRBJ1-1, with D maybe TRBD1 (6 bases). V lost 6 bases and J lost 0, with 11 bases in between. Germline values: CDR1 MNHEY, CDR2 SVGAGI. The CDR3 covers 14 residues. CDR3 nucleotides: TGTGCCAGCAGGACGGGACAAATGAACACTGAAGCTTTCTTT. Protein sequence: CASRTGQMNTEAFF.